A single sample is the source of the 10 T cell receptor beta chains below, sequenced in a study of T cells in Graves' hyperthyroidism and ophthalmopathy. Template material for amplifying TCR beta CDR3 regions consisted of RNA transcripts. Carried out on the TCR CDR3, a first-round RT-PCR used the HTBI primer set. TCRdb processed the multiplex PCR reads anew with MiXCR; each CDR3 protein has one entry. In the table there are hundreds of thousands of distinct CDR3 sequences, around 19% of which are singletons. Sequencing input: blood. These receptors were collected from a woman aged 45-60 years with Graves' hyperthyroidism that later progressed to Graves' ophthalmopathy.

This clonotype was found many times. The chain has TRBV2 and TRBJ1-4; TRBD1 matches at 10 bases. The germline V gene encodes CDR1 SNHLY and CDR2 FYNNEI. The CDR3 runs 14 residues. J gave up 6 bases and V 7 bases, and 5 bases lay outside the gene matches. CDR3: CASTRQGADEKLFF. CDR3 DNA: TGTGCCAGCACAAGACAGGGGGCGGATGAAAAACTGTTTTTT.

Many counts were recorded for this clonotype. V usage is TRBV20-1 and J usage is TRBJ2-3; 12 bases are a match to TRBD2. Germline V lookup: CDR1 DFQATT, CDR2 SNEGSKA (reference sequence). The CDR3 consists of 15 residues. V was clipped by 1 base and J by 8 bases; unmatched bases: 7. The CDR3: CSARVSSGGATTQYF. In DNA form, the CDR3 reads TGCAGTGCTAGAGTCTCTAGCGGGGGGGCTACTACGCAGTATTTT.

The V gene is TRBV6-1, the J gene TRBJ2-3, with D uncertain. V was clipped by 7 bases and J by 3 bases, with 8 bases between them. Germline V gene sequence: CDR1 MNHNS, CDR2 SASEGT. CDR3 length equals 12 residues. As DNA, the CDR3 is TGTGCCAGCAATATAGGGACAGATACGCAGTATTTT. Translated, it gives CASNIGTDTQYF.

The gene calls are TRBV9 and TRBJ2-5, with TRBD2 as a possible D gene (5 bases). V lost 7 bases and J 8 bases, leaving 18 bases between the germline ends. Germline CDR1 is SGDLS and CDR2 is YYNGEE. The CDR3 sequence is 13 residues long. CDR3 region: CASSPTADSTQYF. In DNA form, the CDR3 reads TGTGCCAGCTCGCCGACCGCGGACTCTACCCAGTACTTC. Supplemented by reference TRBV9 and TRBJ2-5, the full variable domain reads DSGVTQTPKHLITATGQRVTLRCSPRSGDLSVYWYQQSLDQGLQFLIQYYNGEERAKGNILERFSAQQFPDLHSELNLSSLELGDSALYFCASSPTADSTQYFGPGTRLLVL.

This clonotype was counted ten times or more. The chain joins TRBV6-1 to TRBJ1-2, with D maybe TRBD1 (6 bases). CDR3 length equals 12 residues. Germline assignment: CDR1 MNHNS and CDR2 SASEGT. V was shortened by 3 bases and J by 6 bases, with 8 bases between the two germline ends. The CDR3 region has the DNA TGTGCCAGCAGTGACAGGGGAAATGGCTACACCTTC. Its translation is CASSDRGNGYTF.

This clonotype was seen a handful of times. The chain combines TRBV7-2 with TRBJ2-1; TRBD2 aligns across 8 bases. The CDR3 totals 14 residues. The germline V gene has CDR1 SGHTA and CDR2 FQGNSA. V shed 3 bases, J shed 6 bases, and the junction held 4 bases outside the gene matches. CDR3 in amino acids: CASSFRGGINEQFF. CDR3 coding DNA: TGTGCCAGCAGCTTCCGGGGGGGGATCAATGAGCAGTTCTTC. The variable domain in full, completed from reference TRBV7-2 and TRBJ2-1, reads GAGVSQSPSNKVTEKGKDVELRCDPISGHTALYWYRQSLGQGLEFLIYFQGNSAPDKSGLPSDRFSAERTGGSVSTLTIQRTQQEDSAVYLCASSFRGGINEQFFGPGTRLTVL.

This clonotype was counted at least ten times. The rearrangement uses TRBV5-1 and TRBJ2-5; either TRBD1 or TRBD2 may fit D (5 bases each). From germline, CDR1 is SGHRS and CDR2 YFSETQ. The ends were cut back, 1 base at V and 5 bases at J, with 15 bases in the middle. The CDR3 is made up of 15 amino acids. CDR3 bases: TGCGCCAGCAGCTTGTTTGCCGGGGCCGAGGAGACCCAGTACTTC. This sequence encodes CASSLFAGAEETQYF.

The chain has TRBV6-1 and TRBJ2-3, with 12 bases matching TRBD2. V dropped 4 bases and J dropped 0; count of bases not matched to a gene: 8. Per germline, CDR1 MNHNS and CDR2 SASEGT. This CDR3 has 18 amino acids. CDR3 nucleotide sequence: TGTGCCAGCAGTGCCCTTGGACTAGCGGGGCTCAGCACAGATACGCAGTATTTT. Translation: CASSALGLAGLSTDTQYF.

This clonotype has ten or more counts. This rearrangement joins TRBV20-1 to TRBJ1-2; D not certain. The germline V gene encodes CDR1 DFQATT and CDR2 SNEGSKA (reference sequence). The CDR3 spans 9 residues. The CDR3 region has the DNA TGCAGCACCACCTATGGCTACACCTTC. This codes for CSTTYGYTF.

This clonotype has ten or more counts. V gene TRBV12-3 or TRBV12-4 combines with J gene TRBJ1-1; D unresolved. V was shortened by 1 base and J by 3 bases, with 6 bases between the two germline ends. The CDR3 runs to 13 residues. This CDR3 reads CASSLGRHTEAFF. The CDR3 bases are TGTGCCAGCAGTTTAGGCAGGCACACTGAAGCTTTCTTT.